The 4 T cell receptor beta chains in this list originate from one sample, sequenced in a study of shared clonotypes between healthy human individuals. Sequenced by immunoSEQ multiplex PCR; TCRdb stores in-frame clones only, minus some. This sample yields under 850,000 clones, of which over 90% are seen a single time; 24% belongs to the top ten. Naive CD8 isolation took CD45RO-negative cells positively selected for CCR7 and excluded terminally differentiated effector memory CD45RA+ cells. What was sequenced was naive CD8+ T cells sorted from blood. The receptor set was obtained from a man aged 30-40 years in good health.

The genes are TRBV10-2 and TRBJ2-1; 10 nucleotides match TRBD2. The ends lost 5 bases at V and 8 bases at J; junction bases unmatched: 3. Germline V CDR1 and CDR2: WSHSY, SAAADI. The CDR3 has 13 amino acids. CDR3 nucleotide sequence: TGCGCCAGCAGTTTTCTAGCGGGGGATGAGCAGTTCTTC. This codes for CASSFLAGDEQFF.

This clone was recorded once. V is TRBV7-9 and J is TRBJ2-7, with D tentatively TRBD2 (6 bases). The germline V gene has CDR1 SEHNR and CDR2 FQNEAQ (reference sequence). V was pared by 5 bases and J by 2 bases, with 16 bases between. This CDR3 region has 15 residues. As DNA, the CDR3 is TGTGCCAGCAGCCCCTCGGGAGCCCGGGCCTACGAGCAGTACTTC. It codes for CASSPSGARAYEQYF.

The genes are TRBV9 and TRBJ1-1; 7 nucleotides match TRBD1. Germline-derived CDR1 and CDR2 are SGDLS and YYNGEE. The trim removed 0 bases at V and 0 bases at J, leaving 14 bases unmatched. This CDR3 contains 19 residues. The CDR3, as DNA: TGTGCCAGCAGCGTAGGGACCCGAGGGGGCAACCCTATGAACACTGAAGCTTTCTTT. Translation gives CASSVGTRGGNPMNTEAFF.

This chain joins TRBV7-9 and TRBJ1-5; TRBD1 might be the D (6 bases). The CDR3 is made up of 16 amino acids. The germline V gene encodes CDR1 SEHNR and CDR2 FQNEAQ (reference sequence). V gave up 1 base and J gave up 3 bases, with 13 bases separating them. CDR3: CASSLGGLGFNQPQHF. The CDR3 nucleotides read TGTGCCAGCAGCTTAGGGGGGCTAGGATTCAATCAGCCCCAGCATTTT.